These T cell receptor beta chains were read from a single sample in a study of blood T cells in healthy people across ages. TCRdb reprocessed the 5' RACE reads via MiXCR and lists one record per CDR3 protein. Of about 690,000 distinct CDR3 sequences in the sample, 40% to 45% were seen once. Sequencing input: blood. The receptors were sampled from a man of 80 years or more in good health. Each CDR3 is given with its conserved first and last residue. A D gene is named only where the DNA matches it firmly. Only part of the rows carry a size: once, few, many, or a class if the clone is expanded.

j_call d_call v_call clone_size cdr3_nt cdr3_aa
TRBJ2-7 TRBD1 TRBV6-6 - TGTGCCAGCAGTTATATCCGGGACAGTTCGGGGACCTACGAGCAGTACTTC CASSYIRDSSGTYEQYF
TRBJ2-1 TRBD2 TRBV28 - TGTGCCAGCAGCCACTCACTAGCGGGAGTTATAAAATCGCGAGAGCAGTTCTTC CASSHSLAGVIKSREQFF
TRBJ2-7 TRBD2 TRBV4-1 many TGCGCCAGCAGCCAAGATAGGAATGCGGGGGGACCCTACGAGCAGTACTTC CASSQDRNAGGPYEQYF
TRBJ2-3 - TRBV6-2/TRBV6-3 - TGTGCCAGCAGAACCGGAGGGCCCTCCACAGATACGCAGTATTTT CASRTGGPSTDTQYF
TRBJ1-2 - TRBV12-3/TRBV12-4 - TGTGCCAGCAGTTCCGGACAGCTGGCGGGGTATGGCTACACCTTC CASSSGQLAGYGYTF
TRBJ2-3 - TRBV6-2/TRBV6-3 many TGTGCCAGCAGTTGGGGACCAGATACGCAGTATTTT CASSWGPDTQYF
TRBJ2-7 TRBD1 TRBV3-1 - TGTGCCAGCAGCCGCCGACAGGGTGTTAACGAGCAGTACTTC CASSRRQGVNEQYF
TRBJ2-3 - TRBV15 few TGTGCCACCAGCAGCCGGACGATGAGCACAGATACGCAGTATTTT CATSSRTMSTDTQYF
TRBJ2-2 - TRBV6-1 - TGTGCCAGCAGGGCAGGGGCGAACACCGGGGAGCTGTTTTTT CASRAGANTGELFF
TRBJ1-2 - TRBV6-2/TRBV6-3 - TGTGCCAGCCGGAGGCAGACAAGAAACTATGGCTACACCTTC CASRRQTRNYGYTF
TRBJ2-2 TRBD2 TRBV7-9 - TGTGCCAGCACTAGCGGCACCGGGGAGCTGTTTTTT CASTSGTGELFF
TRBJ2-1 - TRBV7-2 - TGTGCCAGCAGCTTACCACCGGGTCAGCAGTTCTTC CASSLPPGQQFF
TRBJ2-5 - TRBV20-1 - TGCAGTGCCGCGGCAACGGGAGAGACCCAGTACTTC CSAAATGETQYF
TRBJ2-1 - TRBV7-2 few TGTGCCAGCACCCTGTGGGGGGGCGCGGGGCATGAGCAGTTCTTC CASTLWGGAGHEQFF
TRBJ2-3 TRBD1 TRBV29-1 few TGCAGCGTTAGAAGGGGGCGAAACACAGATACGCAGTATTTT CSVRRGRNTDTQYF
TRBJ1-2 TRBD1 TRBV20-1 - TGCAGTTTTCGGACAGGGGGCAACGGCTACACCTTC CSFRTGGNGYTF
TRBJ1-1 TRBD1 TRBV5-6 - TGTGCCAGCAACATAATAGGGACAGAGAACACTGAAGCTTTCTTT CASNIIGTENTEAFF
TRBJ2-5 TRBD2 TRBV5-1 few TGCGCCAGCAGTAAGGGCCAGGGTAGCGGGGTCCAAGAGACCCAGTACTTC CASSKGQGSGVQETQYF
TRBJ2-3 TRBD2 TRBV27 few TGTGCCAGCAGTTCACTAGCGGGAGAGTCCACAGATACGCAGTATTTT CASSSLAGESTDTQYF
TRBJ2-1 TRBD1 TRBV5-1 - TGCGCCAGCAGCCTCCGGACAGGGGCCAATGAGCAGTTCTTC CASSLRTGANEQFF
TRBJ2-7 - TRBV10-3 many TGTGCCATCAGTGAGCGGACTGGGAACCGCTACGAGCAGTACTTC CAISERTGNRYEQYF
TRBJ2-1 - TRBV11-1 - TGTGCCAGCAGACTTAGAGGGTTCAATGAGCAGTTCTTC CASRLRGFNEQFF
TRBJ1-6 - TRBV28 - TGTGCCAGCAATGCGATTATTAATTCACCCCTCCACTTT CASNAIINSPLHF
TRBJ2-5 - TRBV29-1 - TGCAGCGTTAGGCAGGCCCAAGAGACCCAGTACTTC CSVRQAQETQYF
TRBJ2-6 TRBD1 TRBV6-2/TRBV6-3 - TGTGCCAGCAGTCTCGACAGGGGACTTGGGCCTGGGGCCAACGTCCTGACTTTC CASSLDRGLGPGANVLTF
TRBJ2-2 - TRBV6-6 few TGTGCCATTAAGGTTGGACAAGGAGGGACCGGGGAGCTGTTTTTT CAIKVGQGGTGELFF
TRBJ2-3 TRBD2 TRBV4-1 many TGCGCCAGCAGCCAAGGGACTAGCTCGGATACGCAGTATTTT CASSQGTSSDTQYF
TRBJ2-3 TRBD2 TRBV4-3 - TGCGCCAGCAGCCAAGAACTGCGGGGGGGCAGAGATACGCAGTATTTT CASSQELRGGRDTQYF
TRBJ2-3 - TRBV7-2 - TGTGCCAGCAGCTCTAACCCACAGACGGGTCGGACAGATACGCAGTATTTT CASSSNPQTGRTDTQYF
TRBJ2-5 TRBD2 TRBV5-1 - TGCGCCAGCAAAGTTAATAGCGGGAGTCGACGCCAAGAGACCCAGTACTTC CASKVNSGSRRQETQYF
TRBJ1-3 - TRBV29-1 - TGCAGCGTCGTCACGGACTCTGGAAACACCATATATTTT CSVVTDSGNTIYF
TRBJ2-3 TRBD2 TRBV7-2 - TGTGCCAGCAGCTTATATCAGCGGGGGGCGAACACAGATACGCAGTATTTT CASSLYQRGANTDTQYF
TRBJ2-1 TRBD2 TRBV4-2 many TGTGCCAGCAGAGTGGGGGGAGGGCTAGATGAGCAGTTCTTC CASRVGGGLDEQFF
TRBJ1-2 - TRBV5-1 many TGCGCCAGCGGGCTCTCTGGGAAGACCTATGGCTACACCTTC CASGLSGKTYGYTF
TRBJ1-1 TRBD1 TRBV7-9 - TGTGCCAGCAGCTTAGGAGGACAGGGGGCCCGAATGAACACTGAAGCTTTCTTT CASSLGGQGARMNTEAFF
TRBJ1-2 - TRBV20-1 - TGCAGTGCTAGGAGACAGGCGGTAAACTATGGCTACACCTTC CSARRQAVNYGYTF
TRBJ2-4 - TRBV2 - TGTGCCAGCACCAGGGATTTAGCCAGAAACATTCAGTACTTC CASTRDLARNIQYF
TRBJ2-1 - TRBV12-3/TRBV12-4 once TGTGCCAGCGGTTTAGGTTTGAGTTCCTACAATGAGCAGTTCTTC CASGLGLSSYNEQFF
TRBJ2-7 TRBD2 TRBV11-3 - TGTGCCAGCAGCCGGGACTACACCTACGAGCAGTACTTC CASSRDYTYEQYF
TRBJ2-5 TRBD1 TRBV27 - TGTGCCAGCAGTCTGACAGGGGGGCTGGGAGAGACCCAGTACTTC CASSLTGGLGETQYF
TRBJ2-2 - TRBV4-3 few TGCGCCAGCAGCCAAGAACGGGACCCTAGGCAAGGGGAGCTGTTTTTT CASSQERDPRQGELFF
TRBJ1-4 - TRBV4-3 - TGCGCCAGCAGCCAAGGAGGGGTAGGGAATGAAAAACTGTTTTTT CASSQGGVGNEKLFF
TRBJ2-3 TRBD2 TRBV12-3/TRBV12-4 many TGTGCCAGCAGAATAGCGGGAGTCCCAGATACGCAGTATTTT CASRIAGVPDTQYF